Listed below are T cell receptor beta chains from one sample, sequenced in a study of T cell responses to AZD1222 COVID-19 vaccine. Assay used: immunoSEQ multiplex PCR; TCRdb lists only in-frame clones, some missing. The data show some 150,000 clones, under 95% seen once. This sample comprised peripheral blood, obtained on day 0 of AZD1222 vaccination. All receptors come from an adult in good health. Both conserved end residues are part of each CDR3. A D gene is named only where the DNA matches it firmly. Only part of the rows carry a size: once, few, many, or a class if the clone is expanded.

D gene,V gene,J gene,clone size,CDR3 protein,CDR3 DNA
NA,TRBV2,TRBJ2-7,NA,CASRLTDYEQYF,TGTGCCAGCAGATTGACAGATTACGAGCAGTACTTC
NA,TRBV5-8,TRBJ2-7,NA,CASSYIYEQYF,TGTGCCAGCAGCTATATCTACGAGCAGTACTTC
NA,TRBV18,TRBJ1-5,NA,CASSPGAISNQPQHF,TGTGCCAGCTCACCAGGGGCCATAAGCAATCAGCCCCAGCATTTT
NA,TRBV5-1,TRBJ2-3,NA,CASSSTGQQTDTQYF,TGCGCCAGCAGCTCAACTGGACAGCAAACAGATACGCAGTATTTT
NA,TRBV4-2,TRBJ1-2,NA,CASSRGSGNDYGYTF,TGTGCCAGCAGCCGAGGGTCAGGGAATGACTATGGCTACACCTTC
NA,TRBV5-1,TRBJ2-3,NA,CASGGNAADTQYF,TGCGCCAGCGGGGGGAATGCGGCGGATACGCAGTATTTT
NA,TRBV5-5,TRBJ1-4,NA,CASSSGAVGKYEKLFF,TGTGCCAGCAGCTCGGGGGCCGTGGGGAAGTATGAAAAACTGTTTTTT
NA,TRBV10-3,TRBJ1-1,NA,CAMGTRNTEAFF,TGTGCCATGGGGACCCGGAACACTGAAGCTTTCTTT
NA,TRBV10-2,TRBJ2-7,NA,CASIGETYEQYF,TGCGCCAGCATTGGGGAAACCTACGAGCAGTACTTC
TRBD2,TRBV4-1,TRBJ2-1,once,CASSQPPGGVAHEQFF,TGCGCCAGCAGCCAACCCCCGGGGGGTGTAGCCCATGAGCAGTTCTTC
NA,TRBV13,TRBJ2-1,NA,CASSLQSGKSYNEQFF,TGTGCCAGCAGCTTACAGTCGGGTAAGAGTTACAATGAGCAGTTCTTC
NA,TRBV19,TRBJ1-2,NA,CASSIMEGYTF,TGTGCCAGTAGTATCATGGAAGGCTACACCTTC
NA,TRBV6-2/TRBV6-3,TRBJ2-7,NA,CASSTGLPPGEQYF,TGTGCCAGCAGTACGGGACTCCCCCCCGGCGAGCAGTACTTC
NA,TRBV27,TRBJ1-2,NA,CASSMDVGREIYGYTF,TGTGCCAGCAGTATGGATGTGGGAAGAGAAATCTATGGCTACACCTTC
TRBD1,TRBV3-1/TRBV3-2,TRBJ2-7,NA,CASSQGSMTGNEQYF,TGTGCCAGCAGCCAAGGGTCCATGACAGGGAACGAGCAGTACTTC
NA,TRBV7-8,TRBJ2-7,NA,CASSLGVTGAYEQYF,TGTGCCAGCAGCTTAGGGGTTACAGGAGCCTACGAGCAGTACTTC
NA,TRBV5-6,TRBJ1-5,NA,CASSLGHRTNQPQHF,TGTGCCAGCAGCTTGGGGCACAGGACTAATCAGCCCCAGCATTTT
NA,TRBV24-1,TRBJ2-3,NA,CATSGREGDGTDTQYF,TGTGCCACCAGTGGACGGGAAGGGGACGGTACAGATACGCAGTATTTT
NA,TRBV12-3/TRBV12-4,TRBJ1-5,NA,CASRAGEAQPQHF,TGTGCCAGCAGAGCAGGGGAGGCTCAGCCCCAGCATTTT
NA,TRBV7-9,TRBJ1-6,once,CASSSLRLGRIVF,TGTGCCAGCAGCTCTCTGCGTCTGGGTAGGATTGTTTTT
NA,TRBV7-9,TRBJ2-1,NA,CASSLMRTNEQFF,TGTGCCAGCAGCTTAATGCGGACCAATGAGCAGTTCTTC
NA,TRBV29-1,TRBJ1-2,NA,CSVERQKLDGYTF,TGCAGCGTTGAACGGCAGAAGCTGGACGGCTACACCTTC
NA,TRBV7-3,TRBJ1-1,NA,CASSERMNTEAFF,TGTGCCAGCAGCGAAAGAATGAACACTGAAGCTTTCTTT
TRBD1,TRBV7-2,TRBJ1-3,NA,CASSLSAGGTGNTIYF,TGTGCCAGCAGCTTATCCGCAGGGGGCACTGGAAACACCATATATTTT
TRBD1,TRBV2,TRBJ1-5,NA,CASSDTGGNQPQHF,TGTGCCAGCAGTGATACAGGGGGCAATCAGCCCCAGCATTTT
NA,TRBV5-5,TRBJ1-2,NA,CASSPWEGGNYGYTF,TGTGCCAGCAGCCCCTGGGAGGGGGGTAACTATGGCTACACCTTC
NA,TRBV6-5,TRBJ1-1,NA,CASKHIQGENTEAFF,TGTGCCAGCAAACATATACAGGGTGAGAACACTGAAGCTTTCTTT
NA,TRBV7-9,TRBJ2-1,NA,CASSFPGPNNEQFF,TGTGCCAGCAGCTTCCCGGGACCGAACAATGAGCAGTTCTTC
NA,TRBV18,TRBJ2-7,NA,CASSPPMQGGYEQYF,TGTGCCAGCTCACCACCTATGCAGGGCGGGTACGAGCAGTACTTC
NA,TRBV7-9,TRBJ1-4,NA,CASASDREKLFF,TGTGCCAGCGCATCCGACAGGGAAAAACTGTTTTTT
TRBD2,TRBV5-1,TRBJ2-1,NA,CASSLGGRNNEQFF,TGCGCCAGCAGCTTGGGCGGGAGGAACAATGAGCAGTTCTTC
NA,TRBV3-1/TRBV3-2,TRBJ1-1,NA,CASSQTKGGRLRSNTEAFF,TGTGCCAGCAGCCAAACAAAGGGGGGACGGCTTAGATCGAACACTGAAGCTTTCTTT
NA,TRBV5-6,TRBJ2-6,NA,CASSWTGVPSGANVLTF,TGTGCCAGCAGCTGGACCGGCGTCCCCTCTGGGGCCAACGTCCTGACTTTC
NA,TRBV2,TRBJ1-1,NA,CASRGGGTGTEAFF,TGTGCCAGCCGTGGAGGCGGGACGGGCACTGAAGCTTTCTTT
NA,TRBV4-2,TRBJ2-7,NA,CASSPGGGADEQYF,TGTGCCAGCAGTCCTGGTGGGGGCGCGGACGAGCAGTACTTC
TRBD2,TRBV5-1,TRBJ2-7,NA,CASRSGAGTYEQYF,TGCGCCAGCAGATCCGGAGCGGGAACCTACGAGCAGTACTTC
TRBD1,TRBV27,TRBJ1-1,NA,CASSLGTGFRNTEAFF,TGTGCCAGCAGTTTGGGGACAGGGTTTCGGAACACTGAAGCTTTCTTT
NA,TRBV12-3/TRBV12-4,TRBJ2-3,NA,CASTRHLTDTQYF,TGTGCCAGCACGAGACACCTGACAGATACGCAGTATTTT
TRBD1,TRBV5-5,TRBJ1-1,NA,CASSWKPTGGPNPNEAFF,TGTGCCAGCAGCTGGAAACCAACAGGGGGCCCAAATCCCAACGAAGCTTTCTTT
TRBD1,TRBV11-3,TRBJ1-2,NA,CASSLGQGGMDGYTF,TGTGCCAGCAGCTTAGGACAGGGTGGAATGGATGGCTACACCTTC
TRBD1,TRBV18,TRBJ1-5,NA,CASSADRASRGQPQHF,TGTGCCAGCTCAGCCGACAGGGCCTCCCGTGGTCAGCCCCAGCATTTT
NA,TRBV5-5,TRBJ1-1,NA,CASSFERYTEAFF,TGTGCCAGCAGCTTTGAGCGGTACACTGAAGCTTTCTTT
TRBD1,TRBV5-5,TRBJ1-2,NA,CASSSGQGDGYTF,TGTGCCAGCAGCTCCGGACAGGGAGATGGCTACACCTTC
TRBD1,TRBV28,TRBJ1-6,NA,CASSSGTGDSPLHF,TGTGCCAGCAGTTCCGGGACAGGGGATTCACCCCTCCACTTT
NA,TRBV7-2,TRBJ1-2,NA,CASSSNRATGYTF,TGTGCCAGCAGCTCCAACCGGGCCACAGGCTACACCTTC
NA,TRBV18,TRBJ1-5,NA,CASSKYRGFNQPQHF,TGTGCCAGCTCCAAGTACAGAGGCTTCAATCAGCCCCAGCATTTT